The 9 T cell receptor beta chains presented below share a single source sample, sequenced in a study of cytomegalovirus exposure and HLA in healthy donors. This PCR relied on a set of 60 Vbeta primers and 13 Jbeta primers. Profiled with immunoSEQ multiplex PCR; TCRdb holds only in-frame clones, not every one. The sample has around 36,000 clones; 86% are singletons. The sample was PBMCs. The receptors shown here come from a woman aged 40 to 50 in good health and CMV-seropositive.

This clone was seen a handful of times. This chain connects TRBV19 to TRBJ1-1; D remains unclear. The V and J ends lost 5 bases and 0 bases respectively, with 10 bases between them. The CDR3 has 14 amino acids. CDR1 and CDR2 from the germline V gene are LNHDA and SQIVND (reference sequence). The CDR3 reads CASSFGSMNTEAFF. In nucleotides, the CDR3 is TGTGCCAGTAGTTTTGGGAGCATGAACACTGAAGCTTTCTTT.

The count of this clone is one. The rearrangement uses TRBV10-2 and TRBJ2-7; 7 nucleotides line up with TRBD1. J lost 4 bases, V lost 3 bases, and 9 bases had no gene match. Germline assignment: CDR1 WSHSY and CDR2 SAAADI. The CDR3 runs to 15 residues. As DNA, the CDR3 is TGCGCCAGCAGTGATGGGCAGGGGGTGGGGTACGAGCAGTACTTC. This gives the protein CASSDGQGVGYEQYF.

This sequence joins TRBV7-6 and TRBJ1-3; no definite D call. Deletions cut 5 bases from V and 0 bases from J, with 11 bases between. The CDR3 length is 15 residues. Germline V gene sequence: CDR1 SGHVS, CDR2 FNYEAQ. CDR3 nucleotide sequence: TGTGCCAGCAGCCTCCCCGGGAACTCTGGAAACACCATATATTTT. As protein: CASSLPGNSGNTIYF.

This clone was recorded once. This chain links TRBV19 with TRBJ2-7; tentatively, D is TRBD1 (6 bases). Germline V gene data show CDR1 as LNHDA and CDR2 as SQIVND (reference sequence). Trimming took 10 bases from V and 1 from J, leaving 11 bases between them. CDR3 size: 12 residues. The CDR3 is CATTDRSYEQYF. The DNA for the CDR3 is TGTGCCACAACGGACAGATCCTACGAGCAGTACTTC.

The CDR3 protein is CASWDRGGYGYTF. CDR3 DNA: TGTGCCAGCTGGGACAGGGGGGGCTATGGCTACACCTTC. The rearrangement uses TRBV7-2 and TRBJ1-2; 11 nucleotides line up with TRBD1. Germline loops: CDR1 SGHTA, CDR2 FQGNSA. The CDR3 sequence is 13 residues long. With 8 bases clipped from V and 4 bases from J, the junction kept 3 bases outside the gene matches.

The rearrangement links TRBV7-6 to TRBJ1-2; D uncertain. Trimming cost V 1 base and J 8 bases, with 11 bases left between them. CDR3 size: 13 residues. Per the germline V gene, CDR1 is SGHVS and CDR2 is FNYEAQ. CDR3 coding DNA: TGTGCCAGCAGCTTAGACTCGACGGGGGGCTACACCTTC. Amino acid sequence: CASSLDSTGGYTF.

The CDR3 sequence: CASSLGGVDTGELFF. CDR3 sequence (DNA): TGTGCCAGCAGCTTAGGCGGGGTCGACACCGGGGAGCTGTTTTTT. This rearrangement joins TRBV7-3 to TRBJ2-2; TRBD2 might be the D (6 bases). Germline V lookup: CDR1 SGHTA, CDR2 FQGTGA. The length of the CDR3 is 15 residues. Trimming shortened V by 2 bases and J by 3 bases, and 10 bases separated the two germline ends.

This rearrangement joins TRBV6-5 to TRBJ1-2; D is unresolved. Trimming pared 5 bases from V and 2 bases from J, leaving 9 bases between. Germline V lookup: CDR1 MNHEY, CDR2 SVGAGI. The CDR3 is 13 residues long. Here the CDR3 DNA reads TGTGCCAGCAGTGTGGAGGGAAACTATGGCTACACCTTC. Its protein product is CASSVEGNYGYTF.

The DNA of the CDR3 is TGTGCCAGCTCACCTGGACAAGGCCACAGGGGCTACACCTTC. Translating it yields CASSPGQGHRGYTF. This rearrangement joins TRBV18 to TRBJ1-2; possibly TRBD1 for D (5 bases). The length of the CDR3 is 14 residues. CDR1 and CDR2 (germline): KGHSH, LQKENI. The V end was cut by 3 bases, the J end by 8 bases, with 16 bases between.